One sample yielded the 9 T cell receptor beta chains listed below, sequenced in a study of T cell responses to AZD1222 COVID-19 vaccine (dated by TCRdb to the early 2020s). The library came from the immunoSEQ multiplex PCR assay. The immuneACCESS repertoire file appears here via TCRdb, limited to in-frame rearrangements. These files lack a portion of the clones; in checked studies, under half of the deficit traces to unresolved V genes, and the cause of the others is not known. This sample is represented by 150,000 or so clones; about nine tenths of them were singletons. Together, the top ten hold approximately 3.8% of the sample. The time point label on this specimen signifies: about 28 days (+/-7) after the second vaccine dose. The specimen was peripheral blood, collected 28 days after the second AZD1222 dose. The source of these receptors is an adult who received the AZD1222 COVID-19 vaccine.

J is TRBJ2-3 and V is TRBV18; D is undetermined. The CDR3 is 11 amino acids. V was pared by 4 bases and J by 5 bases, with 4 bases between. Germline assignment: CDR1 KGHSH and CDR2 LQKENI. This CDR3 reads CASSLEDTQYF. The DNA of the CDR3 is TGTGCCAGCTCACTAGAAGATACGCAGTATTTT.

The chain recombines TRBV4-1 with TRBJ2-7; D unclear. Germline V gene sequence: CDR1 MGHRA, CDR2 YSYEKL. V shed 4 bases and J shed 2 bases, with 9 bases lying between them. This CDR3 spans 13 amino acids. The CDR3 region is CASSRGRAYEQYF. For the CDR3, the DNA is TGCGCCAGCAGCCGCGGCAGAGCCTACGAGCAGTACTTC.

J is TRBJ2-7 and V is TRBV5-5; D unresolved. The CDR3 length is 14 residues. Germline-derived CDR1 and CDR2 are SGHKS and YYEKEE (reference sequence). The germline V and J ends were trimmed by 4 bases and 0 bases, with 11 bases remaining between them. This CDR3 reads CASSRTGSSYEQYF. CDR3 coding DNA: TGTGCCAGCAGCAGGACCGGAAGCTCCTACGAGCAGTACTTC.

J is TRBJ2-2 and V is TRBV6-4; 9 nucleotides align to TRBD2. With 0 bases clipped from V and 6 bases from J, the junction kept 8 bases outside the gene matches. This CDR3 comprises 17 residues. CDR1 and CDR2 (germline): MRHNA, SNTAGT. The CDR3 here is CASSDSKLAGMPGELFF. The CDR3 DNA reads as TGTGCCAGCAGTGACTCGAAGCTAGCGGGAATGCCCGGGGAGCTGTTTTTT.

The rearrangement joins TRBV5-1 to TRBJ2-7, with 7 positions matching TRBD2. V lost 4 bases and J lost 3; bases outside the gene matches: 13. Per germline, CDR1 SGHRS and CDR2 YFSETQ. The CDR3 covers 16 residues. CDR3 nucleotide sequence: TGCGCCAGCAGCCCACTGGGAGGGCCCTCGAACTACGAGCAGTACTTC. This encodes CASSPLGGPSNYEQYF.

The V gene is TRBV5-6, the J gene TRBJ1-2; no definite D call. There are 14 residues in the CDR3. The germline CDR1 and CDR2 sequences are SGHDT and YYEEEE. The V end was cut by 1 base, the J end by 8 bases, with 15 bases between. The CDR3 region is CASSLPEKGGGYTF. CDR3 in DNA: TGTGCCAGCAGCTTGCCGGAAAAGGGCGGCGGCTACACCTTC.

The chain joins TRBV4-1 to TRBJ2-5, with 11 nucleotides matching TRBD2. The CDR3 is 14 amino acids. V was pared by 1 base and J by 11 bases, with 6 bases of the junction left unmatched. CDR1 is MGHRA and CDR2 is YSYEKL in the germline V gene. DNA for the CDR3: TGCGCCAGCAGCCAAGTGACTAGCGGGGACGTACAGTACTTC. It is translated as CASSQVTSGDVQYF.

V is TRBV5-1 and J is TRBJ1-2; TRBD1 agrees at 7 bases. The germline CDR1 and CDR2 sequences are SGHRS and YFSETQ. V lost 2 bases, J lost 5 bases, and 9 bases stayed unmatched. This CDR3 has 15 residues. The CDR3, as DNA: TGCGCCAGCAGCTTCACAGGGGCGAGGGAGTATGGCTACACCTTC. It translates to CASSFTGAREYGYTF.

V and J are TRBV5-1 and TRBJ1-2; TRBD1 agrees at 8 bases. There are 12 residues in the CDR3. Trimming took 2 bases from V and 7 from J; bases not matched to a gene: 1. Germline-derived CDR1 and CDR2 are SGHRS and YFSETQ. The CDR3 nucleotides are TGCGCCAGCAGCTTAGACAGGGGTGGCTACACCTTC. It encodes CASSLDRGGYTF.